This TCR beta chain was retrieved from a study of CD8+ T cells in alopecia areata. Overall study: Administration of oral tofacitinib to treated patients was at 5 to 10 mg twice daily. Tofacitinib administration persisted for 6 to 18 months, succeeded by 6 months off drug.

This clone has just a few counts. Its antigen is undetermined. Study outcomes and limitations: Researchers report lesional scalp, most notably alopecia totalis/universalis, outstripped normal scalp in clonality. Sequenced scalp T cells also include alphabeta T cells resident in normal skin.

As the sequencing template, cDNA was produced by extracting RNA and reverse transcribing it. Clones were sequenced by immunoSEQ multiplex PCR, and TCRdb holds only the in-frame ones, with some missing. The top ten clones hold 0.45% of a sample with under 250,000 clones, 50% to 60% of them seen once. This TCR came from a human donor with alopecia areata. The sequenced sample was CD4+ T cells sorted from blood, obtained at week 0.

The CDR3 bases are TGTGCCAGCTCATCCTCCCTTGCGGGGGGGCACTGGTCCACAGATACGCAGTATTTT. This translates into CASSSSLAGGHWSTDTQYF. The chain links TRBV18 to TRBJ2-3, with 9 positions matching TRBD2. V shed 5 bases and J 2 bases; nucleotides not matched to a gene: 17. Germline lookup yields CDR1 KGHSH and CDR2 LQKENI. The CDR3 has 19 residues.